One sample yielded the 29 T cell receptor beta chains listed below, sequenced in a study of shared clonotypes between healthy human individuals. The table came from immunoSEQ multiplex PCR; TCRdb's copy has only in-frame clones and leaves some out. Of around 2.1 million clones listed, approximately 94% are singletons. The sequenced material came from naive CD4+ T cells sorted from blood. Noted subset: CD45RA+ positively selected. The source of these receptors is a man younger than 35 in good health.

CDR3 sequence (DNA): TGCGCCAGCAGCCCCCCCGCGGGTCCCCAAGAGACCCAGTACTTC. This encodes CASSPPAGPQETQYF. The V gene is TRBV5-1, the J gene TRBJ2-5; tentatively, D is TRBD2 (5 bases). The CDR3 spans 15 residues. Between the trimmed V and J ends, which lost 4 bases and 1 base, there was a span of 14 bases. From germline, CDR1 is SGHRS and CDR2 YFSETQ.

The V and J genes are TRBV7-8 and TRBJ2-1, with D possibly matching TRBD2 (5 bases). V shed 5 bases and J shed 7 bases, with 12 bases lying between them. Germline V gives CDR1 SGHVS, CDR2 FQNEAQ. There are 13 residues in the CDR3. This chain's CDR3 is CASSRERGNEQFF. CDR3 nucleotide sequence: TGTGCCAGCAGCCGCGAAAGAGGGAATGAGCAGTTCTTC.

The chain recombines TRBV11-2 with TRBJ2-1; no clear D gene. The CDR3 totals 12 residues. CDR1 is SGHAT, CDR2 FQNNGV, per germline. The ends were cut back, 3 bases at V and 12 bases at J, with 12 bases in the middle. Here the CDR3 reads CASSFGPRWQFF. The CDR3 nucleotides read TGTGCCAGCAGCTTCGGCCCACGTTGGCAGTTCTTC.

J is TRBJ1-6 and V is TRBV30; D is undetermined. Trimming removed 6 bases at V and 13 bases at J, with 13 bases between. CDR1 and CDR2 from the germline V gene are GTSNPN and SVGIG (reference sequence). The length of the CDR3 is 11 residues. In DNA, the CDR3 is TGTGCCTGCTCTGAGACTTTCCCCCTCCACTTT. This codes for CACSETFPLHF.

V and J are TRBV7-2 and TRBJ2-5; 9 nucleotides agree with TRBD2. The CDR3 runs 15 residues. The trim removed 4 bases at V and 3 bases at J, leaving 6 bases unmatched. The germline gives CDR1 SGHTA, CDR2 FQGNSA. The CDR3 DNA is TGTGCCAGCAGCTCACCTAGCGGGAAGAAAGAGACCCAGTACTTC. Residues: CASSSPSGKKETQYF.

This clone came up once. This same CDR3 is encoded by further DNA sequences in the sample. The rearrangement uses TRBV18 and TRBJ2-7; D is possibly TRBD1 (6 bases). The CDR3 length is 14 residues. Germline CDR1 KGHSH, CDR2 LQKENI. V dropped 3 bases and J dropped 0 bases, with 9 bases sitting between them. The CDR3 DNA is TGTGCCAGCTCACCTAGGGACACCTCCTACGAGCAGTACTTC. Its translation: CASSPRDTSYEQYF.

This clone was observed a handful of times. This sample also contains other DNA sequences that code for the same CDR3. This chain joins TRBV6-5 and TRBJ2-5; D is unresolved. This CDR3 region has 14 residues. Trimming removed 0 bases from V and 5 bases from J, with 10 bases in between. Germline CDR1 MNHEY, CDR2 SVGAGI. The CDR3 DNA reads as TGTGCCAGCAGTTACTCAACAGTTGTGGAGACCCAGTACTTC. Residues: CASSYSTVVETQYF.

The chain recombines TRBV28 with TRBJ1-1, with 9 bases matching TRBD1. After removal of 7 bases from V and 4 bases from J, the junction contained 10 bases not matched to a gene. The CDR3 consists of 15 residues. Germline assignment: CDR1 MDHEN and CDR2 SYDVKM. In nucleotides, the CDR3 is TGTGCCAGCAACCAGGGGACAGGGAAGGGCACTGAAGCTTTCTTT. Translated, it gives CASNQGTGKGTEAFF.

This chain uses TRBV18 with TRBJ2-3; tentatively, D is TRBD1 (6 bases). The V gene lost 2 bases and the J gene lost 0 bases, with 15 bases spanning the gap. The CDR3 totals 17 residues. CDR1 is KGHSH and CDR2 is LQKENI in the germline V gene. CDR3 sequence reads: CASSPSSWTASTDTQYF. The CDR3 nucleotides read TGTGCCAGCTCACCAAGCTCGTGGACAGCCAGCACAGATACGCAGTATTTT. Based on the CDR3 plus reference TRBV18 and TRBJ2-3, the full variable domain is NAGVMQNPRHLVRRRGQEARLRCSPMKGHSHVYWYRQLPEEGLKFMVYLQKENIIDESGMPKERFSAEFPKEGPSILRIQQVVRGDSAAYFCASSPSSWTASTDTQYFGPGTRLTVL.

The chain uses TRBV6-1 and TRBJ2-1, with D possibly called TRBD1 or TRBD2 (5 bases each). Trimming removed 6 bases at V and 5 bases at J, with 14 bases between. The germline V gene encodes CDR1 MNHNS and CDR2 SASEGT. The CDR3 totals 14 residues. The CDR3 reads CASSVPGTNNEQFF. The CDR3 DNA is TGTGCCAGCAGCGTTCCCGGGACGAACAATGAGCAGTTCTTC.

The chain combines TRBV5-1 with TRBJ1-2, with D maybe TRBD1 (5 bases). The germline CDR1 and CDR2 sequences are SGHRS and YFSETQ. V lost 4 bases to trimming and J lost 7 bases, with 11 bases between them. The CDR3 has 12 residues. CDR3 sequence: CASSLDKSGYTF. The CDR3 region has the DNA TGCGCCAGCAGCCTGGACAAGAGTGGCTACACCTTC.

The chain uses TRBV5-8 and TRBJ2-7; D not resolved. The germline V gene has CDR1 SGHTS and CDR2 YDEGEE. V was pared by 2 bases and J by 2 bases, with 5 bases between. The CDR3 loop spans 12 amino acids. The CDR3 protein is CASSFPTYEQYF. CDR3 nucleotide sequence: TGTGCCAGCAGCTTTCCCACCTACGAGCAGTACTTC.

In nucleotides, the CDR3 is TGCGCCAGCAGCCAAACTCTCCGGGAGGGAGGTCGCTACACCTTC. Translated: CASSQTLREGGRYTF. The rearrangement uses TRBV4-1 and TRBJ1-2, with D unresolved. This CDR3 spans 15 amino acids. V was shortened by 2 bases and J by 9 bases, with 19 bases between the two germline ends. Germline values: CDR1 MGHRA, CDR2 YSYEKL.

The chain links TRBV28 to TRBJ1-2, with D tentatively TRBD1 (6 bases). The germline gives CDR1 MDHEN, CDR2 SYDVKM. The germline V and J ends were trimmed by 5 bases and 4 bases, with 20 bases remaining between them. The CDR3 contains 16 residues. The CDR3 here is CASSHTNRGGGYGYTF. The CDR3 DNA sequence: TGTGCCAGCAGTCACACTAACAGAGGGGGAGGCTATGGCTACACCTTC.

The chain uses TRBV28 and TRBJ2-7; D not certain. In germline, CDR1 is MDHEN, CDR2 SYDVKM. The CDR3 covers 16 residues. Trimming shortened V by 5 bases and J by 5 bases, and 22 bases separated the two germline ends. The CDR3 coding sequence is TGTGCCAGCAGTGCCTATTACCGGCCTGTAGGCAACGAGCAGTACTTC. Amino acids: CASSAYYRPVGNEQYF.

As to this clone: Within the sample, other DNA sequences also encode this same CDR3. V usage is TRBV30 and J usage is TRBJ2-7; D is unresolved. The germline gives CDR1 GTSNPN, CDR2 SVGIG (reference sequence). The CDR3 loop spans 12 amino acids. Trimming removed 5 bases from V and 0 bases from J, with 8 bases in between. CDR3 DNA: TGTGCCTGGTCCCATGGCTCCTACGAGCAGTACTTC. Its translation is CAWSHGSYEQYF.

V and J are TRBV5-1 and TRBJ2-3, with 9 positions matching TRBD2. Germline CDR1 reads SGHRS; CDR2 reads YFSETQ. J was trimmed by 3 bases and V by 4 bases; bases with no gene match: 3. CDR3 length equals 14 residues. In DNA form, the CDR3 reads TGCGCCAGCAGCATTAGCGGGAGTACAGATACGCAGTATTTT. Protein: CASSISGSTDTQYF.

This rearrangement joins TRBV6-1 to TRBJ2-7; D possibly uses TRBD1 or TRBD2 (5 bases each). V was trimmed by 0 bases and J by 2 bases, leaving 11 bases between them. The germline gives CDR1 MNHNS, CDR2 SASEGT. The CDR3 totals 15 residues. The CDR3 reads CASSEARGGPYEQYF. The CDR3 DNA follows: TGTGCCAGCAGTGAAGCCCGGGGCGGCCCCTACGAGCAGTACTTC.

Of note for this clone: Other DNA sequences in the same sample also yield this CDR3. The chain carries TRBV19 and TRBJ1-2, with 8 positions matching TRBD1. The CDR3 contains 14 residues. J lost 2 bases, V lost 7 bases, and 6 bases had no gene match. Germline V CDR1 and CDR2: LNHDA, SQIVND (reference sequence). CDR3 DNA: TGTGCCAGTACCCGGACAGGGAGCAACTATGGCTACACCTTC. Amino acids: CASTRTGSNYGYTF.

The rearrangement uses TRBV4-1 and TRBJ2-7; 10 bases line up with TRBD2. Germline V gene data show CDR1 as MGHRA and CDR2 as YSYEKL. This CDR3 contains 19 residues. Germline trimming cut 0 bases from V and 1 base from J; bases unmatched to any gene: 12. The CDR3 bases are TGCGCCAGCAGCCAAGAGAGGAAAACTAGCGGGGTCGGTTCCTACGAGCAGTACTTC. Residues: CASSQERKTSGVGSYEQYF.

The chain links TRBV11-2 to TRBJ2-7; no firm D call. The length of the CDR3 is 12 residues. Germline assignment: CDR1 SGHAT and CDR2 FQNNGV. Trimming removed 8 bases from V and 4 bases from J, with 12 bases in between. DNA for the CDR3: TGTGCCAGCGGACCCACGGTTTACGAGCAGTACTTC. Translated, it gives CASGPTVYEQYF.

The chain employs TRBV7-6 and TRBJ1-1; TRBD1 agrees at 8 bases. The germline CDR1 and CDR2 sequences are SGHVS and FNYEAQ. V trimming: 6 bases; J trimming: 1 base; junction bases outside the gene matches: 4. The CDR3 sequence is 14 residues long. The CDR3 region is CASRAGGPNTEAFF. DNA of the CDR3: TGTGCCAGCAGGGCAGGGGGCCCGAACACTGAAGCTTTCTTT.

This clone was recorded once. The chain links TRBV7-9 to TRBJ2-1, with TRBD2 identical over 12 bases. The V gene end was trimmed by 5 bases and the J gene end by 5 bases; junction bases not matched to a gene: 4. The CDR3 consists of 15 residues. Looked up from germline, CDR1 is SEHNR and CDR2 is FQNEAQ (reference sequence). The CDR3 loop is CASSELAGGNNEQFF. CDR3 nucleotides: TGTGCCAGCAGCGAACTAGCGGGAGGTAACAATGAGCAGTTCTTC.

The CDR3 spells CASSEAIAVETQYF. CDR3 nucleotides: TGTGCCAGCAGTGAAGCCATAGCGGTGGAGACCCAGTACTTC. This chain links TRBV2 with TRBJ2-5, with D possibly TRBD2 on 6 matching bases. V was clipped by 0 bases and J by 5 bases, with 10 bases between them. Germline CDR1 SNHLY, CDR2 FYNNEI. This CDR3 is 14 amino acids long.

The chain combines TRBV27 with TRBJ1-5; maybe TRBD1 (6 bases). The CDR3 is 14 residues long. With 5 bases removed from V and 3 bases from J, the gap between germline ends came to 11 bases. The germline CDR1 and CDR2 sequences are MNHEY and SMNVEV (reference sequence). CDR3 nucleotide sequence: TGTGCCAGCAGTCCTCAGGGGCCCAATCAGCCCCAGCATTTT. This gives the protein CASSPQGPNQPQHF.

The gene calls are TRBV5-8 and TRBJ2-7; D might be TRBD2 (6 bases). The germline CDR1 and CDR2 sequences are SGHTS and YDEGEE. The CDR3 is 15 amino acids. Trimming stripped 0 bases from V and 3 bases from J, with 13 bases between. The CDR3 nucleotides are TGTGCCAGCAGCTTGGCCTATGCGGGGTTCTACGAGCAGTACTTC. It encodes CASSLAYAGFYEQYF.

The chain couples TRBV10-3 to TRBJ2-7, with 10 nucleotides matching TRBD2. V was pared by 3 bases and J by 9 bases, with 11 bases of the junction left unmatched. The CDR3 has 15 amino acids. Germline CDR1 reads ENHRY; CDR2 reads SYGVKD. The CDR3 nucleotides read TGTGCCATCAGTGACCGGGCTAGCGGGAGTAGGGTGCAGTACTTC. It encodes CAISDRASGSRVQYF.

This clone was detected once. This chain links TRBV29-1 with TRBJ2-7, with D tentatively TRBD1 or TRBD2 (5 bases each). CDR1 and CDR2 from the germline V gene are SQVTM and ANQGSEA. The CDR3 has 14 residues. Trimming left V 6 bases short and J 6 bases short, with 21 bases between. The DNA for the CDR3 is TGCAGCGTCGGATCCGGGACCGGGCCTACCGAGCAGTACTTC. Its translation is CSVGSGTGPTEQYF.

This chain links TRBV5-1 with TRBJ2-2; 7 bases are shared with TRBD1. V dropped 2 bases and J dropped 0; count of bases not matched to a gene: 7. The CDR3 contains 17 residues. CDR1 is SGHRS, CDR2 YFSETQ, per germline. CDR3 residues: CASSLPGQFANTGELFF. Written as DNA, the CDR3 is TGCGCCAGCAGCTTACCGGGACAGTTTGCGAACACCGGGGAGCTGTTTTTT.